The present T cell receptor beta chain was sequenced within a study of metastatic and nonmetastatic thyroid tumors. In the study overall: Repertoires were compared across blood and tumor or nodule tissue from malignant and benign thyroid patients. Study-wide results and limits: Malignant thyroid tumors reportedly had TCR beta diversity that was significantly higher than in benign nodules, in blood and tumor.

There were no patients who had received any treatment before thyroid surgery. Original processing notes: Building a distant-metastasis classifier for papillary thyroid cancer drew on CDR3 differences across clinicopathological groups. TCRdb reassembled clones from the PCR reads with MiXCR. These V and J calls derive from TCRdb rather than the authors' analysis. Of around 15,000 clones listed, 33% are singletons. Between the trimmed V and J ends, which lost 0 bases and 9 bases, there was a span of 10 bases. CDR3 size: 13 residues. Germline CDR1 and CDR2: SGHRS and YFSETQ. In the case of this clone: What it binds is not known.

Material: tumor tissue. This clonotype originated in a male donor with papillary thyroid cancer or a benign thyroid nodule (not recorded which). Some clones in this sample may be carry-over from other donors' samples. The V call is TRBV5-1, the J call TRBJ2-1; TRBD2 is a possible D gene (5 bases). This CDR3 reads CASSLVVGSEQFF. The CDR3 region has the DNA TGCGCCAGCAGCTTGGTCGTGGGGAGTGAGCAGTTCTTC.